The clone carrying this TCR beta chain was counted between two and nine times. What it recognizes is unknown. This sample was included in a study of regulatory T cells in long-lasting Graves disease. Notes on the study in general: The study found TRBV28, TRBJ1-2 and TRBJ2-5 favored in persistent disease.

Investigators prepared the TCR beta libraries by applying iRepertoire HTBI primers and Arm-PCR of CDR3 regions. TCRdb passed the multiplex PCR reads through MiXCR, listing each CDR3 protein once. The sample comprises roughly 320,000 distinct CDR3 sequences, approximately 15% of which are singletons, and roughly 29% rests with the top ten. The CDR3 has 15 residues. Germline V gene sequence: CDR1 MDHEN, CDR2 SYDVKM. V dropped 6 bases and J dropped 6; count of bases not matched to a gene: 9. Time point given: newly diagnosed GD, antithyroid drugs for less than 3 months. RNA isolated from PBMCs was used to make the TCR library. EDTA tubes received 9 to 10 milliliters of collected peripheral blood. This sample was also put to use in a study of T cells in Graves' hyperthyroidism and ophthalmopathy. As that report states: When the TCR CDR3 underwent first-round RT-PCR, the HTBI primer set was used.

This chain links TRBV28 with TRBJ2-2; 8 nucleotides agree with TRBD1. The source is a man between 40 and 49 years old with Graves disease. The sequencing used peripheral blood mononuclear cells (PBMCs), collected at new diagnosis, from a patient treated with antithyroid drugs. CDR3 residues: CASSSSRDRPGELFF. Here the CDR3 DNA reads TGTGCCAGCAGCTCGTCCCGGGACAGGCCCGGGGAGCTGTTTTTT.